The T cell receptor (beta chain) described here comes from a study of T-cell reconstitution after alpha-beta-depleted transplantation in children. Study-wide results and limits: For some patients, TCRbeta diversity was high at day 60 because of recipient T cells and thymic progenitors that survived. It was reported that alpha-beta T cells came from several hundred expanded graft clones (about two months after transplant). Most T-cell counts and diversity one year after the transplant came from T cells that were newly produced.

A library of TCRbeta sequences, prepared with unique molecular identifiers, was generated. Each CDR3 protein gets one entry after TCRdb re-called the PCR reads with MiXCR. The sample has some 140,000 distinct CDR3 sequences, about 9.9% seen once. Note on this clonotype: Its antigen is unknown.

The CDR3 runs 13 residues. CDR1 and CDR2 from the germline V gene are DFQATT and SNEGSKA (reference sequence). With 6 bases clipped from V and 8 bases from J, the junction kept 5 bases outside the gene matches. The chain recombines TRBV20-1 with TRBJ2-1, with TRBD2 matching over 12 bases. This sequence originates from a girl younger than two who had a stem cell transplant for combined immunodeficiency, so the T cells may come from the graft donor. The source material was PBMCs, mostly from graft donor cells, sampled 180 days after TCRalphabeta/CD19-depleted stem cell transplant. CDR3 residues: CSALAGGPYEQFF. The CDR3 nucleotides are TGCAGTGCCCTAGCGGGAGGGCCCTATGAGCAGTTCTTC.